This TCR beta chain is drawn from a study of blood T cell repertoires in COVID-19. Original handling: It was from reference gene primer amplification that nucleated cell counts were estimated. Assay used: immunoSEQ multiplex PCR; TCRdb lists only in-frame clones, some missing. V and J calls plus clone size are reproduced from that table; the DNA served to infer D and trimming. The table lists over 150,000 clones, about three quarters of them singletons, with about 1.8% in the top ten. This clone turned up a few times. This CDR3 is 14 amino acids long. CDR1 and CDR2 from the germline V gene are SGHTA and FQGTGA. V lost 3 bases and J lost 8, with 11 bases in between.

The chain employs TRBV7-3 and TRBJ1-6, with D perhaps matching TRBD1 (6 bases). The source is an elderly man with acute or convalescent COVID-19. What was sequenced was peripheral blood. CDR3 bases: TGTGCCAGCAGCTTTAGTCACAGGGATTCACCCCTCCACTTT. This encodes CASSFSHRDSPLHF. The whole variable domain, remainder taken from reference TRBV7-3 and TRBJ1-6, is GAGVSQTPSNKVTEKGKYVELRCDPISGHTALYWYRQSLGQGPEFLIYFQGTGAADDSGLPNDRFFAVRPEGSVSTLKIQRTERGDSAVYLCASSFSHRDSPLHFGNGTRLTVT.